Each of the 20 T cell receptor beta chains below was sequenced from the same sample in a study of vaccination effects on CD4 cells after COVID-19. Viral peptide pool expansion of antigen-specific CD4+ T cells preceded sequencing in the ViraFEST assay. Researchers isolated CD4+ T cells once less than 13 days of culture had elapsed. Vaccine recipients had no previous SARS-CoV-2 infection; their nucleocapsid antibodies were negative. The table came from immunoSEQ multiplex PCR; TCRdb's copy has only in-frame clones and leaves some out. The table shows tens of thousands of clones, with under 70% occurring only once. These receptors lack a known antigen. This sample comprised CD4+ T cells from PBMCs cultured with SARS-CoV-2 spike peptides, obtained before COVID-19 vaccination. The receptors stem from a human donor who received a COVID-19 vaccine.

As regards this clone: The sample contains more than one DNA sequence encoding this CDR3. This sequence joins TRBV7-2 and TRBJ1-1; 8 nucleotides agree with TRBD1. CDR3 length equals 14 residues. The V segment lost 2 bases and the J segment 5 bases; nucleotides outside the gene matches: 4. The germline V gene has CDR1 SGHTA and CDR2 FQGNSA. The CDR3: CASSLQGARTEAFF. The CDR3 region has the DNA TGTGCCAGCAGCTTACAGGGGGCAAGGACTGAAGCTTTCTTT.

The chain combines TRBV10-3 with TRBJ1-2, with D unresolved. Between the trimmed V and J ends, which lost 2 bases and 7 bases, there was a span of 8 bases. Germline CDR1 is ENHRY and CDR2 is SYGVKD. The CDR3 consists of 12 residues. CDR3 sequence (DNA): TGTGCCATCAGTGAGCGGCAGCTTGGCTACACCTTC. This sequence encodes CAISERQLGYTF.

The chain carries TRBV15 and TRBJ2-1; TRBD2 aligns across 8 bases. The junction had 9 bases not matched to a gene; V was cut back by 3 bases and J by 5 bases. The length of the CDR3 is 16 residues. Germline CDR1 and CDR2: LNHNV and YYDKDF (reference sequence). The CDR3 nucleotides read TGTGCCACCAGCAGTGGAACCGGGAGGGGCGACAATGAGCAGTTCTTC. Translating gives CATSSGTGRGDNEQFF.

The sample holds a few counts of this clone. This chain joins TRBV2 and TRBJ1-1; TRBD1 matches 7 bases. Germline V gene data show CDR1 as SNHLY and CDR2 as FYNNEI. The CDR3 contains 13 residues. With 5 bases clipped from V and 4 bases from J, the junction kept 4 bases outside the gene matches. Written as DNA, the CDR3 is TGTGCCAGCAGTTTGGGACAGCCCACTGAAGCTTTCTTT. Residues: CASSLGQPTEAFF.

Only one count was recorded for this clone. Other DNA sequences in the same sample also yield this CDR3. The genes are TRBV27 and TRBJ2-7; D possibly matches TRBD1 or TRBD2 (5 bases each). The CDR3 contains 11 residues. With 3 bases removed from V and 6 bases from J, the gap between germline ends came to 6 bases. From germline, CDR1 is MNHEY and CDR2 SMNVEV (reference sequence). The CDR3 is CASSLRGEQYF. The CDR3 region has the DNA TGTGCCAGCAGTTTGAGGGGCGAGCAGTACTTC.

This clone was seen once. The V call is TRBV6-2 or TRBV6-3, the J call TRBJ2-4; either TRBD1 or TRBD2 may fit D (5 bases each). Germline V CDR1 and CDR2: MNHEY, SVGEGT. The germline V and J ends were trimmed by 3 bases and 10 bases, with 31 bases remaining between them. The CDR3 covers 19 residues. CDR3 amino acids: CASSYWKPGARDVQGIQYF. CDR3 in DNA: TGTGCCAGCAGTTATTGGAAACCCGGGGCCAGAGATGTCCAAGGGATTCAGTACTTC.

The chain combines TRBV29-1 with TRBJ1-6, with a tentative D call TRBD1 (6 bases). Per the germline V gene, CDR1 is SQVTM and CDR2 is ANQGSEA. This CDR3 has 13 amino acids. Deletions cut 4 bases from V and 6 bases from J, with 10 bases between. The CDR3 DNA reads as TGCAGCGTTGGTGGGACACCTAATTCACCCCTCCACTTT. Its protein product is CSVGGTPNSPLHF.

This rearrangement joins TRBV25-1 to TRBJ1-2; D is unclear. This CDR3 is 15 amino acids long. Germline loops: CDR1 MGHDK, CDR2 SYGVNS. The ends were cut back, 1 base at V and 5 bases at J, with 14 bases in the middle. CDR3 DNA sequence: TGTGCCAGCAGTGAATCCCCGTCGATCCCATATGGCTACACCTTC. This codes for CASSESPSIPYGYTF.

The rearrangement joins TRBV6-5 to TRBJ2-7; D is ambiguous. Germline CDR1 MNHEY, CDR2 SVGAGI. The V gene lost 4 bases and the J gene lost 2 bases, with 9 bases spanning the gap. The CDR3 extends over 13 amino acids. CDR3 nucleotide sequence: TGTGCCAGCAGTTCATCTATGACCTACGAGCAGTACTTC. It specifies CASSSSMTYEQYF.

This clone was recorded a few times. This rearrangement joins TRBV5-1 to TRBJ2-3; 14 bases are shared with TRBD2. Germline V gives CDR1 SGHRS, CDR2 YFSETQ. V was pared by 0 bases and J by 6 bases, with 6 bases of the junction left unmatched. CDR3 length: 17 amino acids. The CDR3 here is CASSLEGLAGAGDTQYF. Written as DNA, the CDR3 is TGCGCCAGCAGCTTGGAGGGACTAGCGGGAGCCGGGGATACGCAGTATTTT.

The J gene is TRBJ1-6, the V gene TRBV18, with TRBD1 matching 7 bases. This CDR3 region has 15 residues. Germline V gives CDR1 KGHSH, CDR2 LQKENI. V was pared by 5 bases and J by 5 bases, with 6 bases of the junction left unmatched. The CDR3 DNA sequence: TGTGCCAGCTCATCACGTCAGGGGGATAATTCACCCCTCCACTTT. Protein: CASSSRQGDNSPLHF. The full variable domain, with the rest looked up from reference TRBV18 and TRBJ1-6, is NAGVMQNPRHLVRRRGQEARLRCSPMKGHSHVYWYRQLPEEGLKFMVYLQKENIIDESGMPKERFSAEFPKEGPSILRIQQVVRGDSAAYFCASSSRQGDNSPLHFGNGTRLTVT.

This clone was counted once. The rearrangement uses TRBV7-2 and TRBJ2-3; either TRBD1 or TRBD2 may fit D (5 bases each). The germline gives CDR1 SGHTA, CDR2 FQGNSA. The CDR3 has 16 residues. Trimming took off 5 bases at V and 2 bases at J, with 17 bases between the two ends. The CDR3 DNA follows: TGTGCCAGCAGCCCTTTTTCTCTGGGGGACACAGATACGCAGTATTTT. Translation gives CASSPFSLGDTDTQYF. Supplemented by reference TRBV7-2 and TRBJ2-3, the full variable domain reads GAGVSQSPSNKVTEKGKDVELRCDPISGHTALYWYRQSLGQGLEFLIYFQGNSAPDKSGLPSDRFSAERTGGSVSTLTIQRTQQEDSAVYLCASSPFSLGDTDTQYFGPGTRLTVL.

The chain recombines TRBV18 with TRBJ2-1; possibly TRBD2 for D (6 bases). The length of the CDR3 is 18 residues. Germline CDR1 is KGHSH and CDR2 is LQKENI. The V and J ends lost 1 base and 0 bases respectively, with 16 bases between them. CDR3 amino acids: CASSPLPLAEGSYNEQFF. CDR3 bases: TGTGCCAGCTCACCACTACCCTTAGCGGAAGGCTCCTACAATGAGCAGTTCTTC.

This clone has a single count. The chain joins TRBV7-6 to TRBJ2-3; weak D call: TRBD1 (6 bases). Germline-derived CDR1 and CDR2 are SGHVS and FNYEAQ. The CDR3 runs 16 residues. V lost 7 bases, J lost 0 bases, and 17 bases lay in between. The CDR3 sequence is CASKANLGASTDTQYF. For the CDR3, the DNA is TGTGCCAGCAAGGCTAATCTGGGGGCCAGCACAGATACGCAGTATTTT.

This clone was detected only a few times. The chain recombines TRBV18 with TRBJ1-5; 9 positions agree with TRBD1. CDR3 length equals 15 residues. Per germline, CDR1 KGHSH and CDR2 LQKENI. V lost 3 bases to trimming and J lost 6 bases; unmatched junction nucleotides: 6. CDR3: CASSPPGQGIQPQHF. In nucleotides, the CDR3 is TGTGCCAGCTCACCCCCGGGACAGGGAATTCAGCCCCAGCATTTT.

The chain employs TRBV27 and TRBJ1-1, with TRBD1 as a possible D gene (5 bases). Germline CDR1 reads MNHEY; CDR2 reads SMNVEV (reference sequence). The CDR3 is 14 residues long. V was pared by 2 bases and J by 0 bases, with 7 bases between. The CDR3 DNA is TGTGCCAGCAGTTTAACGACAGTGAACACTGAAGCTTTCTTT. Its translation is CASSLTTVNTEAFF.

This chain links TRBV5-5 with TRBJ2-3; D is uncertain. Trimming stripped 0 bases from V and 5 bases from J, with 4 bases between. The CDR3 is 12 residues long. Germline V CDR1 and CDR2: SGHKS, YYEKEE (reference sequence). The chain's CDR3 is CASSLDLDTQYF. Here the CDR3 DNA reads TGTGCCAGCAGCTTGGATCTAGATACGCAGTATTTT.

Here the CDR3 reads CSVGPIGVGEQFF. CDR3 in DNA: TGCAGCGTTGGTCCTATCGGGGTCGGTGAGCAGTTCTTC. The rearrangement joins TRBV29-1 to TRBJ2-1, with D possibly TRBD2 on 5 matching bases. Germline CDR1 SQVTM, CDR2 ANQGSEA. The CDR3 is 13 residues long. V lost 4 bases to trimming and J lost 9 bases, with 16 bases between them.

This sequence joins TRBV6-6 and TRBJ2-3; TRBD2 matches at 9 bases. V shed 8 bases and J 3 bases; nucleotides not matched to a gene: 12. Germline-derived CDR1 and CDR2 are MNHNY and SVGAGI (reference sequence). There are 16 residues in the CDR3. The DNA of the CDR3 is TGTGCCAGCTGGTCCCTTTCGCGGGGGGGGACAGATACGCAGTATTTT. It is translated as CASWSLSRGGTDTQYF.

This rearrangement joins TRBV30 to TRBJ2-1, with 10 positions matching TRBD1. Germline V CDR1 and CDR2: GTSNPN, SVGIG (reference sequence). The CDR3 is made up of 12 amino acids. The J segment lost 8 bases and the V segment lost 4 bases, leaving 2 bases of the junction unmatched. The CDR3 nucleotides are TGTGCCTGGACAGGGACAGGGGATGAGCAGTTCTTC. This codes for CAWTGTGDEQFF.